The rows below give T cell receptor beta chains drawn from one sample of a study of neoadjuvant anti-PD-1 for oral cavity cancer. TCRdb keeps only in-frame clones here, not all; method: immunoSEQ multiplex PCR. Of 13,000 to 15,000 clones listed, about 73% were seen once; the top ten hold approximately 3%. Sequencing used PBMCs, obtained after nivolumab (anti-PD-1) treatment. The receptors stem from a person aged 35-79 years with oral cavity squamous cell carcinoma. CDR3s leave out the opening cysteine and the closing phenylalanine or tryptophan.

>TRBV10-3
AMGKYNEQF
>TRBV19
ASSRTGEGGQPQH
>TRBV10-3
AISEGGASGRSYEQY
>TRBV5-4
ASSWGGSGNTIY
>TRBV6-1
ASSERDRVLLAKNIQY
>TRBV27
ASSLEGSGSYEQY
>TRBV29-1
SVEVGGEQY
>TRBV28
ASSPPSGGGGEGANVLT
>TRBV4-2
ASSQELGLAATGELF
>TRBV19
ASTRGAQLGGTEAF
>TRBV29-1
SPSGSGRGGAGELF
>TRBV4-1
ASSPDRVFGTEAF
>TRBV19
ASSIQGATYEQY
>TRBV6-5
ASGRVAEQY
>TRBV6-1
ASSQASGQGDNEQF
>TRBV19
ASSTDRGGEAF
>TRBV5-1
ASSLDPSGRAAF
>TRBV28
ASIGPYYGYT
>TRBV2
ASSLPGQGNYGYT
>TRBV5-1
ASSLSSLAGGRGETQY
>TRBV5-6
ASSLTSGRARYTYNEQF
>TRBV5-4
ASSLLVGESQY
>TRBV6-1
ASSAETRSYEQY
>TRBV10-2
ASSEGRAGELF
>TRBV5-1
ASSLDGGQGTEAF
>TRBV2
ASTRKTGFSGANVLT
>TRBV4-2
ASSQEGGGGEKLF
>TRBV19
ASSTIQGEVYEQY
>TRBV18
ASSLQSSYEQY
>TRBV6-1
ASSAKRESYEQY
>TRBV19
ASSVGTGARETQY
>TRBV7-9
ASSLGVGYLLEAF
>TRBV29-1
SVETGRDQPQH
>TRBV6-1
ASRVGDHNTGELF
>TRBV7-8
ASSEQGLNYGADTQY
>TRBV11-2
ASSLPVNTEAF
>TRBV11-3
ASSLVWDRGRINYGYT
>TRBV27
ASSFTLSSNEQF
>TRBV27
ASRSGTSGNNEQF
>TRBV15
ATSRDGVYYADTQY
>TRBV10-3
AISKEASGRGDEQF
>TRBV11-2
ASSLRGKDTQY
>TRBV13
ASSFAGLYYEQY
>TRBV6-1
ASSESLNTEAF